This T cell receptor (beta chain) was sequenced in a study of blood T cells in healthy people across ages. For the second PCR, which ran for roughly 7 to 11 cycles, a sample-barcoded 5' primer and a J-beta primer mix were used. TCRdb reanalysed the 5' RACE reads using MiXCR and keeps one entry per CDR3 protein. This sample has about 900,000 distinct CDR3 sequences, with around two thirds found just once. Study-wide findings and caveats: Relative to aged donors, long-lived donors carried more naive CD4+ cells and displayed higher diversity. PBMCs went unsorted, and a conclusive naive versus antigen-experienced comparison was therefore prevented.

Of note for this clonotype: Its antigen is undetermined.

Per-sample PBMC isolation yielded at least 6 million cells. The CDR3 has 14 amino acids. Sequencing was performed on blood. The genes are TRBV21-1 and TRBJ2-7; the D call of TRBD1 is as the table states it, not checked on the DNA. The J call is in doubt because the DNA end fits TRBJ2-5 better. TRBV21-1 is shown as a pseudogene. The TCR originated in a man in his thirties or forties in good health. The CDR3 reads CASTQSIGAETQYF. As DNA, the CDR3 is TGTGCCAGCACCCAGTCAATAGGGGCAGAGACCCAGTACTTC.